This TCR beta chain was recovered during a study of siplizumab effects on memory and regulatory T cells. Sequencing was performed with immunoSEQ multiplex PCR; in TCRdb, only in-frame clones are kept and a portion is missing. The sample carries about 80,000 clones, 95% recorded once. Germline V gives CDR1 SGDLS, CDR2 YYNGEE. J was trimmed by 4 bases and V by 0 bases; bases with no gene match: 4. The CDR3 runs 14 residues. This clone showed up just a few times. The receptor was isolated from a human donor in good health. Sequencing used CD8+ T cells sorted from blood. This chain connects TRBV9 to TRBJ2-7; 7 positions match TRBD2. The CDR3 region is CASSVGSGIYEQYF. CDR3 nucleotide sequence: TGTGCCAGCAGCGTAGGAAGCGGGATATACGAGCAGTACTTC.